This is a list of T cell receptor beta chains from one sample in a study of blood T cell repertoires in COVID-19. Generated by immunoSEQ multiplex PCR, the TCRdb table keeps only in-frame clones and is missing some. The repertoire holds approximately 77,000 clones, with roughly 88% as singletons. Material: peripheral blood. The receptors originated from a man aged 25 to 40 with acute or convalescent COVID-19. Both conserved end residues are part of each CDR3. D genes are given only for firm matches. Rows give clone size only sometimes, using once, few, many, or a class for an expanded clone.

NA	TRBV11-2	13	TRBJ1-2	NA	CASRSAQSDGYTF	TGTGCCAGCAGATCCGCCCAGTCTGATGGCTACACCTTC
NA	TRBV27	15	TRBJ1-5	NA	CASSKTGRGNQPQHF	TGTGCCAGCAGCAAAACAGGGAGGGGAAATCAGCCCCAGCATTTT
NA	TRBV9	14	TRBJ1-4	TRBD1	CASSPGTGGEKLFF	TGTGCCAGCAGCCCCGGGACAGGGGGCGAAAAACTGTTTTTT
NA	TRBV18	13	TRBJ2-2	NA	CASSLTNTGELFF	TGTGCCAGCTCGCTAACGAACACCGGGGAGCTGTTTTTT
NA	TRBV5-1	15	TRBJ1-3	NA	CASSSMAGSGNTIYF	TGCGCCAGCAGTTCAATGGCCGGGTCGGGAAACACCATATATTTT
NA	TRBV5-1	16	TRBJ1-6	TRBD1	CASSLVAGGTNSPLHF	TGCGCCAGCAGCTTGGTGGCAGGGGGAACAAATTCACCCCTCCACTTT
once	TRBV11-2	15	TRBJ2-3	TRBD2	CASSLRGAPEDTQYF	TGTGCCAGCAGCTTGCGGGGGGCCCCTGAGGATACGCAGTATTTT
NA	TRBV6-5	14	TRBJ1-1	TRBD1	CASKFDRVDTEAFF	TGTGCCAGCAAGTTTGACAGGGTGGACACTGAAGCTTTCTTT
NA	TRBV9	13	TRBJ1-3	NA	CASSARSGNTIYF	TGTGCCAGCAGCGCCCGCTCTGGAAACACCATATATTTT
NA	TRBV10-3	15	TRBJ1-3	TRBD1	CAISENRGQGNTIYF	TGTGCCATCAGTGAAAACAGGGGGCAGGGAAACACCATATATTTT
NA	TRBV11-2	16	TRBJ2-7	TRBD1	CASTSFLGQGTYEQYF	TGTGCCAGCACCAGCTTCCTGGGACAGGGAACCTACGAGCAGTACTTC
once	TRBV9	15	TRBJ1-5	NA	CASSVGSQGNQPQHF	TGTGCCAGCAGCGTAGGTTCCCAGGGAAACCAGCCCCAGCATTTT
NA	TRBV11-2	15	TRBJ1-1	NA	CASSFATRGNPEAFF	TGTGCCAGCAGCTTCGCTACCAGGGGCAACCCTGAAGCTTTCTTT
NA	TRBV5-6	14	TRBJ2-3	NA	CASSLGLTWDTQYF	TGTGCCAGCAGCTTGGGCCTAACCTGGGATACGCAGTATTTT
NA	TRBV18	16	TRBJ1-2	TRBD1	CASSRSGTGGYYGYTF	TGTGCCAGCTCACGGTCGGGGACAGGGGGCTACTATGGCTACACCTTC
few	TRBV7-9	14	TRBJ2-7	TRBD1	CASTKGAGGNEQYF	TGTGCCAGCACCAAAGGGGCAGGGGGCAACGAGCAGTACTTC
NA	TRBV19	15	TRBJ1-4	TRBD1	CASRDRGGVGEKLFF	TGTGCCAGTAGGGATAGAGGGGGCGTCGGTGAAAAACTGTTTTTT
NA	TRBV7-2	15	TRBJ2-7	TRBD2	CASSSGLAGYYEQYF	TGTGCCAGCAGCTCGGGACTAGCGGGGTACTACGAGCAGTACTTC
NA	TRBV7-2	18	TRBJ2-2	TRBD2	CASSLGLGGRTNTGELFF	TGTGCCAGCAGCTTAGGGCTAGGCGGGAGGACTAACACCGGGGAGCTGTTTTTT
NA	TRBV5-4	16	TRBJ2-7	NA	CASSSPGTGGWGEQYF	TGTGCCAGCAGCTCCCCCGGAACCGGGGGTTGGGGCGAGCAGTACTTC
NA	TRBV5-1	13	TRBJ1-1	NA	CASSLTGNALAFF	TGCGCCAGCAGCCTAACAGGGAACGCTTTAGCTTTCTTT
NA	TRBV21-1	17	TRBJ2-4	NA	CASSKPPGGNERSIQYF	TGTGCCAGCAGCAAACCTCCTGGGGGGAACGAAAGGAGCATTCAGTACTTC
NA	TRBV11-2	16	TRBJ2-3	NA	CASSLGLGRGADTQYF	TGTGCCAGCAGCTTAGGGCTTGGCAGGGGTGCAGATACGCAGTATTTT
few	TRBV2	16	TRBJ2-1	TRBD1	CASSSSTGESYNEQFF	TGTGCCAGCAGTTCCTCGACAGGGGAATCCTACAATGAGCAGTTCTTC
NA	TRBV18	13	TRBJ1-2	NA	CASSPDRGVGYTF	TGTGCCAGCTCACCCGACAGAGGAGTGGGCTACACCTTC
NA	TRBV27	15	TRBJ1-4	NA	CASSLFGIGNEKLFF	TGTGCCAGCAGTTTATTCGGGATAGGTAATGAAAAACTGTTTTTT
NA	TRBV6-5	16	TRBJ2-3	NA	CASSLAGSPIADTQYF	TGTGCCAGCAGTTTGGCGGGGTCGCCTATAGCAGATACGCAGTATTTT
NA	TRBV4-2	16	TRBJ1-1	NA	CASSQDTTRLNTEAFF	TGTGCCAGCAGCCAAGATACGACGAGGCTGAACACTGAAGCTTTCTTT
NA	TRBV4-2	16	TRBJ1-2	NA	CASSQERLGLNYGYTF	TGTGCCAGCAGCCAAGAGAGGCTGGGTTTGAACTATGGCTACACCTTC
NA	TRBV9	15	TRBJ1-1	NA	CASSVAPSLNTEAFF	TGTGCCAGCAGCGTAGCTCCCAGTTTGAACACTGAAGCTTTCTTT
NA	TRBV6-5	14	TRBJ2-5	TRBD1	CASSYMTGQETQYF	TGTGCCAGCAGTTATATGACAGGGCAAGAGACCCAGTACTTC
NA	TRBV7-9	16	TRBJ1-2	TRBD1	CASSLGVPEGARGYTF	TGTGCCAGCAGCTTAGGTGTGCCAGAGGGGGCGCGAGGCTACACCTTC
NA	TRBV3-1/TRBV3-2	14	TRBJ1-1	TRBD1	CASSQGGTGGKAFF	TGTGCCAGCAGCCAAGGTGGCACAGGGGGAAAAGCTTTCTTT
NA	TRBV2	14	TRBJ1-2	TRBD1	CASSEFTGGYGYTF	TGTGCCAGCAGTGAATTCACAGGGGGCTATGGCTACACCTTC